This T cell receptor beta chain originates from a study of cytomegalovirus exposure and HLA in healthy donors. Here immunoSEQ multiplex PCR was the method, and the copy in TCRdb shows in-frame clones only, minus some. The table lists around 130,000 clones, more than 70% of them singletons. The clonotype comes from a woman in her thirties in good health and CMV-seronegative. Source material: PBMCs.

The CDR3: CASSLIAGWGGEKLFF. The CDR3, as DNA: TGTGCCAGCAGCTTAATCGCGGGCTGGGGTGGTGAAAAACTGTTTTTT. This chain uses TRBV7-2 with TRBJ1-4; D gene ambiguous. The CDR3 is 16 amino acids. Between the trimmed V and J ends, which lost 2 bases and 7 bases, there was a span of 17 bases. Germline V CDR1 and CDR2: SGHTA, FQGNSA.